This T cell receptor beta chain was identified during a study of blood T cells in healthy people across ages. Whole-study results and caveats: Whereas aged donors had fewer naive CD4+ cells, long-lived donors had more of them and higher diversity. Roughly linear age-related decline in beta diversity appeared, significant by age 40.

Whenever a sample was processed, at least 6 million PBMCs were isolated. Total RNA was isolated from each sample in quantities of at least 6 micrograms. This clonotype was recorded a few times. Its specificity is not known. Next came a second PCR, run for about 7 to 12 cycles, which used a sample-barcoded 5' primer along with a J-beta primer mix. In TCRdb, the 5' RACE reads were re-called with MiXCR into one record per CDR3 protein. This table holds some 1.4 million distinct CDR3 sequences, about 43% found once. The germline V gene has CDR1 ENHRY and CDR2 SYGVKD. The CDR3 extends over 15 amino acids. Trimming at V came to 6 bases and at J to 6 bases, leaving 7 bases not matched to a gene.

V usage is TRBV10-3 and J usage is TRBJ1-6, with 8 bases matching TRBD1. This receptor was taken from a young woman in good health. Input material: blood. CDR3 nucleotide sequence: TGTGCCATCAGCTTAGGACAGGGCGGTAATTCACCCCTCCACTTT. As protein: CAISLGQGGNSPLHF.